This is a list of T cell receptor beta chains from one sample in a study of CD8 T cells in Susac syndrome. TCRdb called the immunoSEQ multiplex PCR reads again in MiXCR, with one record for every CDR3 protein. The data show 150,000 to 200,000 distinct CDR3 sequences, about 94% seen once. Specimen: CD4+ T cells from PBMCs. Every receptor here comes from a human donor in good health. Each CDR3 is given with its conserved first and last residue. Each record gives: V gene, J gene, CDR3 protein.

>TRBV29-1|TRBJ2-2
CSVDRPGNTGELFF
>TRBV11-1|TRBJ1-5
CASRRGAAATWGYSNQPQHF
>TRBV12-3/TRBV12-4|TRBJ1-1
CASSLRTGIAEAFF
>TRBV13|TRBJ2-5
CASSLGTTWETQYF
>TRBV30|TRBJ1-2
CAWRGDRANYGYTF
>TRBV7-8|TRBJ1-5
CASSPGVQSQHF
>TRBV28|TRBJ1-1
CASSRTGWGTEAFF
>TRBV5-1|TRBJ2-2
CASRAGPNTGELFF
>TRBV19|TRBJ1-3
CASSPKGTRLPSGNTIYF
>TRBV28|TRBJ2-2
CASRDHGGWTGELFF
>TRBV15|TRBJ2-1
CATSRASSYNEQFF
>TRBV9|TRBJ1-4
CASSPGQPNEKLFF
>TRBV7-9|TRBJ1-5
CASSLPGINQPQHF
>TRBV5-4|TRBJ2-2
CASSPRQGADGELFF
>TRBV7-2|TRBJ2-5
CASSLGALPETQYF
>TRBV6-1|TRBJ1-5
CASSATRHAGNQPQHF
>TRBV7-3|TRBJ2-7
CASSLTGTGKYEQYF